Below are 10 T cell receptor beta chains sequenced from a single sample in a study of technical replicates of blood from a handful of donors. This table comes from immunoSEQ multiplex PCR, and its TCRdb copy is limited to in-frame clones, with some not included. The data contain roughly 65,000 clones, over 75% of them singletons. Material for sequencing was PBMCs. All receptors derive from a human donor in good health. Some clones in this sample may be carry-over from other donors' samples.

The V and J genes are TRBV7-2 and TRBJ2-7; TRBD1 aligns across 8 bases. The CDR3 covers 18 residues. The germline CDR1 and CDR2 sequences are SGHTA and FQGNSA. V lost 5 bases to trimming and J lost 3 bases; unmatched junction nucleotides: 18. CDR3 DNA sequence: TGTGCCAGCAGCCCAGGCCCCCCTCGGGACAGGTTGGACTACGAGCAGTACTTC. It encodes CASSPGPPRDRLDYEQYF.

The chain couples TRBV9 to TRBJ2-5; a possible D gene is TRBD1 (5 bases). Trimming cost V 0 bases and J 3 bases, with 12 bases left between them. Germline CDR1 SGDLS, CDR2 YYNGEE. CDR3 length: 15 residues. The CDR3 loop is CASSVDRLTEETQYF. CDR3 nucleotides: TGTGCCAGCAGCGTAGATCGGCTGACAGAAGAGACCCAGTACTTC. Variable domain in full (rest from reference TRBV9 and TRBJ2-5): DSGVTQTPKHLITATGQRVTLRCSPRSGDLSVYWYQQSLDQGLQFLIQYYNGEERAKGNILERFSAQQFPDLHSELNLSSLELGDSALYFCASSVDRLTEETQYFGPGTRLLVL.

The chain is built from TRBV4-2 and TRBJ2-7; 9 bases are a match to TRBD1. V lost 1 base and J lost 5; bases outside the gene matches: 9. This CDR3 is built from 16 residues. Germline assignment: CDR1 LGHNA and CDR2 YNFKEQ. Here the CDR3 reads CASSQVPDRGVHEQYF. The CDR3 DNA is TGTGCCAGCAGCCAAGTACCGGACAGGGGAGTCCACGAGCAGTACTTC.

The chain joins TRBV7-9 to TRBJ2-5, with 8 nucleotides matching TRBD2. This CDR3 has 18 amino acids. With 0 bases clipped from V and 7 bases from J, the junction kept 16 bases outside the gene matches. Germline V gene sequence: CDR1 SEHNR, CDR2 FQNEAQ (reference sequence). CDR3 sequence: CASSLALGAAGDLGTQYF. The CDR3 DNA reads as TGTGCCAGCAGCTTAGCGCTAGGGGCAGCGGGAGATCTTGGGACCCAGTACTTC.

This clone has a handful of counts. The rearrangement uses TRBV5-6 and TRBJ2-1; TRBD2 aligns across 10 bases. The length of the CDR3 is 17 residues. V gave up 0 bases and J gave up 1 base; unmatched junction bases: 4. Germline CDR1 reads SGHDT; CDR2 reads YYEEEE. This chain's CDR3 is CASSLAAGGPSYNEQFF. The CDR3 coding sequence is TGTGCCAGCAGCTTGGCAGCGGGGGGGCCGTCCTACAATGAGCAGTTCTTC.

The rearrangement links TRBV7-2 to TRBJ2-1; 9 nucleotides agree with TRBD1. Germline loops: CDR1 SGHTA, CDR2 FQGNSA. The CDR3 is 13 amino acids. The ends lost 9 bases at V and 7 bases at J; junction bases unmatched: 7. For the CDR3, the DNA is TGTGCCAGTAAACAGGGGGCGAGGAATGAGCAGTTCTTC. Its protein product is CASKQGARNEQFF.

The chain has TRBV2 and TRBJ2-2; 8 positions agree with TRBD2. The V and J ends lost 5 bases and 2 bases, in that order; junction bases with no gene match: 4. The CDR3 loop spans 15 amino acids. Germline CDR1 reads SNHLY; CDR2 reads FYNNEI. The CDR3 is CASSLAGTNTGELFF. CDR3 coding DNA: TGTGCCAGCAGTTTAGCGGGGACTAACACCGGGGAGCTGTTTTTT.

The chain carries TRBV6-1 and TRBJ1-6, with 7 positions matching TRBD1. Germline V gene sequence: CDR1 MNHNS, CDR2 SASEGT. This CDR3 contains 15 residues. V shed 2 bases and J 7 bases; nucleotides not matched to a gene: 5. The CDR3 reads CASSELGGRNSPLHF. The CDR3 coding sequence is TGTGCCAGCAGTGAACTAGGGGGCAGGAATTCACCCCTCCACTTT.

The chain has TRBV1 and TRBJ1-4; the D call TRBD1 from the table was never checked on the DNA. TRBV1 is a recognized pseudogene. This CDR3 comprises 16 residues. The CDR3 bases are TGCACCAGCAGCAACGGGGTTACAGGGGAAGATGAAAAACTGTTTTTT. Amino acid sequence: CTSSNGVTGEDEKLFF.

The chain joins TRBV14 to TRBJ2-7, with 10 bases that match TRBD1. The trim removed 1 base at V and 7 bases at J, leaving 7 bases unmatched. The germline V gene has CDR1 SGHDN and CDR2 FVKESK. This CDR3 spans 15 amino acids. Here the CDR3 DNA reads TGTGCCAGCAGCCAAGGGATCCGGGACAGGGGAGAGCAGTACTTC. Amino acid sequence: CASSQGIRDRGEQYF. The whole variable domain, filled in from reference TRBV14 and TRBJ2-7, reads EAGVTQFPSHSVIEKGQTVTLRCDPISGHDNLYWYRRVMGKEIKFLLHFVKESKQDESGMPNNRFLAERTGGTYSTLKVQPAELEDSGVYFCASSQGIRDRGEQYFGPGTRLTVT.